The clone carrying this TCR beta chain was counted a single time. Its specificity is unknown. Germline lookup yields CDR1 SGHTA and CDR2 FQGNSA. V shed 7 bases and J 7 bases; nucleotides not matched to a gene: 10. There are 13 residues in the CDR3. The data stem from a study of CD8+ T cells in alopecia areata. Notes on the study in general: Scalp clonality, along with expanded CD8+ clones among the top 100, was significantly decreased by tofacitinib.

Extracted RNA was reverse transcribed, and the resulting cDNA served as sequencing template. Sequenced by immunoSEQ multiplex PCR; TCRdb stores in-frame clones only, minus some. The table records approximately 180,000 clones, roughly 60% of them present only once. Documented treatment: oral pan-JAK inhibitor, 5-10 mg twice daily. Sequencing used CD4+ T cells sorted from blood, obtained at week 24, from a patient treated with tofacitinib. The clonotype was recovered from a human donor with alopecia areata. V and J are TRBV7-2 and TRBJ2-7; 7 positions agree with TRBD1. The CDR3 coding sequence is TGTGCCAGCACAGACAGGGTACACGGAGAGCAGTACTTC. Translating gives CASTDRVHGEQYF.